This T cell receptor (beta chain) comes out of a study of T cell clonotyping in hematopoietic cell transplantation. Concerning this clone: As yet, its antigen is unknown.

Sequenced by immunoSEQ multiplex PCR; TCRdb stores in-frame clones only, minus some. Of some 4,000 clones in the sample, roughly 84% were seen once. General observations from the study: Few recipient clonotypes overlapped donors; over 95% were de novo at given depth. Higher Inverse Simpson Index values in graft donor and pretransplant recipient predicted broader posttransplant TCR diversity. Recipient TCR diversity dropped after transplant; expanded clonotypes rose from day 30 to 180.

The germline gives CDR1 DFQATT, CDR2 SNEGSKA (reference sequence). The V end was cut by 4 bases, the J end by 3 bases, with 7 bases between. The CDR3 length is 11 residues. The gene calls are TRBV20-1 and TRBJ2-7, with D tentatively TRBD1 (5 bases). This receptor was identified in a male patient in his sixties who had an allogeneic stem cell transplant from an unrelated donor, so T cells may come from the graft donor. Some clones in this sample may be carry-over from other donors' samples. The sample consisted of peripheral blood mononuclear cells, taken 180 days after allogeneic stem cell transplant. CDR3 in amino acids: CSATQVYEQYF. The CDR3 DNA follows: TGCAGTGCTACACAGGTCTACGAGCAGTACTTC.